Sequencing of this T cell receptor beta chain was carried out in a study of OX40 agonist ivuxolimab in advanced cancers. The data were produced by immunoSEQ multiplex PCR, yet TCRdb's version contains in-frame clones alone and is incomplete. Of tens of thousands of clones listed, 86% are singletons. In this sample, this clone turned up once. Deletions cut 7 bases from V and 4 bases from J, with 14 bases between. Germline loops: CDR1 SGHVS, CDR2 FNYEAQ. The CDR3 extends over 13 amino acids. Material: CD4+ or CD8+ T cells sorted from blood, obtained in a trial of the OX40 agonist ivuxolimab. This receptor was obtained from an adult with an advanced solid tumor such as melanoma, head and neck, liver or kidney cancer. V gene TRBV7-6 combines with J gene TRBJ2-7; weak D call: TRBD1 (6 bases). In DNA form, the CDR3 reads TGTGCCAGCACCCGGGGTCAGGGGTACGAGCAGTACTTC. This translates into CASTRGQGYEQYF.